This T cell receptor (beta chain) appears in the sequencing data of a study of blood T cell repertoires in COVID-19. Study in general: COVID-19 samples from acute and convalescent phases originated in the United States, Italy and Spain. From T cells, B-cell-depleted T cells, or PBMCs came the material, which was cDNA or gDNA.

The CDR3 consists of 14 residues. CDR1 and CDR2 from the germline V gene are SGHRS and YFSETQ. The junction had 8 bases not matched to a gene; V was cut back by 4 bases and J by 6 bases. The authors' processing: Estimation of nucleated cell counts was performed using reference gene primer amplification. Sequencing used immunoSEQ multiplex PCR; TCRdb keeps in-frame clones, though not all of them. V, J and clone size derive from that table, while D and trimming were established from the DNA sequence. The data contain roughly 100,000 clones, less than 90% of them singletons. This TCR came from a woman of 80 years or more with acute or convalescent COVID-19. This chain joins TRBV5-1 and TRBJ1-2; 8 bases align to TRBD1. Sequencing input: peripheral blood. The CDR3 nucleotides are TGCGCCAGCAGCCTCAATCGGGACAGGAATGGCTACACCTTC. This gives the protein CASSLNRDRNGYTF.